Listed here are 21 T cell receptor beta chains from one sample, sequenced in a study of control samples from healthy donors and cancer patients (dated by TCRdb to between 2020 and 2021). Library method: the immunoSEQ multiplex PCR assay. TCRdb holds this immuneACCESS table with in-frame rearrangements only. Some clones are missing; in checked studies, unresolved V genes explain under half, and the rest has no known cause. This sample holds 150,000 to 180,000 clones; roughly 94% were observed only once. The top ten hold approximately 6.1% of the sample. The source material was blood. All receptors derive from a man aged 40-49 years in good health.

The chain uses TRBV5-1 and TRBJ2-1, with TRBD1 matching 9 bases. The junction had 2 bases not matched to a gene; V was cut back by 4 bases and J by 0 bases. Germline CDR1 is SGHRS and CDR2 is YFSETQ. The CDR3 length is 15 residues. DNA of the CDR3: TGCGCCAGCAGCCGACAGGGGGACTCCTACAATGAGCAGTTCTTC. This codes for CASSRQGDSYNEQFF. Based on the CDR3 plus reference TRBV5-1 and TRBJ2-1, the full variable domain is KAGVTQTPRYLIKTRGQQVTLSCSPISGHRSVSWYQQTPGQGLQFLFEYFSETQRNKGNFPGRFSGRQFSNSRSEMNVSTLELGDSALYLCASSRQGDSYNEQFFGPGTRLTVL.

This clone appeared a single time. V and J are TRBV18 and TRBJ1-1; D remains ambiguous. Germline V lookup: CDR1 KGHSH, CDR2 LQKENI. V was shortened by 4 bases and J by 0 bases, with 9 bases between the two germline ends. CDR3 size: 14 residues. The CDR3 region is CASSRYWMNTEAFF. DNA of the CDR3: TGTGCCAGCTCACGTTATTGGATGAACACTGAAGCTTTCTTT.

The chain has TRBV28 and TRBJ2-6, with D possibly matching TRBD1 (6 bases). V was shortened by 0 bases and J by 3 bases, with 15 bases between the two germline ends. The CDR3 covers 18 residues. Germline loops: CDR1 MDHEN, CDR2 SYDVKM. CDR3 nucleotide sequence: TGTGCCAGCAGTTTATGGGGCAGGGGCAGGCTTGGGGCCAACGTCCTGACTTTC. Encoded protein: CASSLWGRGRLGANVLTF.

This rearrangement joins TRBV5-4 to TRBJ2-5, with 10 bases fitting TRBD2. V shed 5 bases, J shed 5 bases, and the junction held 9 bases outside the gene matches. CDR1 is SGHNT, CDR2 YYREEE, per germline (reference sequence). The CDR3 runs to 15 residues. This CDR3 reads CASSFLLAGEETQYF. The CDR3 DNA reads as TGTGCCAGCAGTTTTCTCCTAGCGGGGGAGGAGACCCAGTACTTC.

This chain connects TRBV18 to TRBJ1-1, with 8 bases fitting TRBD1. Germline V gene data show CDR1 as KGHSH and CDR2 as LQKENI. CDR3 length: 15 residues. J lost 2 bases, V lost 6 bases, and 8 bases had no gene match. CDR3 nucleotide sequence: TGTGCCAGCTCGTCGTACAGGGGGACAAACACTGAAGCTTTCTTT. Its protein is CASSSYRGTNTEAFF.

This clone was detected once. The chain links TRBV3-1 (or the pseudogene TRBV3-2) to TRBJ2-7; 8 bases line up with TRBD1. Germline-derived CDR1 and CDR2 are LGHDT and YNNKEL (reference sequence). The CDR3 length is 14 residues. The V and J ends lost 3 bases and 6 bases, in that order; junction bases with no gene match: 7. The CDR3 spells CASSHFKTGAEQYF. DNA of the CDR3: TGTGCCAGCAGCCATTTCAAGACAGGGGCCGAGCAGTACTTC.

The chain uses TRBV5-1 and TRBJ1-1; 9 positions match TRBD1. This CDR3 contains 14 residues. The germline CDR1 and CDR2 sequences are SGHRS and YFSETQ. With V trimmed by 4 bases and J by 4 bases, 5 bases remained unmatched. The CDR3 sequence is CASSRGQGGTEAFF. In DNA form, the CDR3 reads TGCGCCAGCAGCCGGGGACAGGGTGGCACTGAAGCTTTCTTT.

CDR3 protein: CASSYLPVPGRQPQHF. CDR3 nucleotide sequence: TGTGCCAGCAGTTACCTTCCCGTTCCAGGGCGGCAGCCCCAGCATTTT. The chain couples TRBV6-5 to TRBJ1-5; weak D call: TRBD1 (5 bases). Deletions cut 2 bases from V and 7 bases from J, with 18 bases between. Per the germline V gene, CDR1 is MNHEY and CDR2 is SVGAGI. The CDR3 spans 16 residues.

The rearrangement uses TRBV5-6 and TRBJ2-3, with 8 positions matching TRBD1. From germline, CDR1 is SGHDT and CDR2 YYEEEE. Germline trimming cut 2 bases from V and 1 base from J; bases unmatched to any gene: 6. The CDR3 consists of 16 residues. CDR3 sequence (DNA): TGTGCCAGCAGCTTACGGCCAGGGGGCGGCACAGATACGCAGTATTTT. Residues: CASSLRPGGGTDTQYF.

V and J are TRBV13 and TRBJ2-7; D is unclear. V shed 0 bases and J shed 0 bases, with 3 bases lying between them. The germline gives CDR1 PRHDT, CDR2 FYEKMQ (reference sequence). The CDR3 runs 13 residues. CDR3: CASSLGTSYEQYF. In DNA, the CDR3 is TGTGCCAGCAGCTTAGGCACCTCCTACGAGCAGTACTTC.

This chain links TRBV19 with TRBJ1-5, with D unresolved. The CDR3 spans 13 residues. Trimming stripped 6 bases from V and 7 bases from J, with 13 bases between. From germline, CDR1 is LNHDA and CDR2 SQIVND (reference sequence). CDR3 residues: CASSFPGPQPQHF. CDR3 sequence (DNA): TGTGCCAGTAGCTTTCCAGGCCCCCAGCCCCAGCATTTT.

The V call is TRBV25-1, the J call TRBJ1-1; D ambiguous. Trimming removed 8 bases at V and 10 bases at J, with 20 bases between. Germline CDR1 and CDR2: MGHDK and SYGVNS. This CDR3 is built from 13 residues. DNA for the CDR3: TGTGCCAGCTTGGACGCGGAGACTGGTGGAGCTTTCTTT. Encoded protein: CASLDAETGGAFF. Based on the CDR3 plus reference TRBV25-1 and TRBJ1-1, the full variable domain is EADIYQTPRYLVIGTGKKITLECSQTMGHDKMYWYQQDPGMELHLIHYSYGVNSTEKGDLSSESTVSRIRTEHFPLTLESARPSHTSQYLCASLDAETGGAFFGQGTRLTVV.

The chain combines TRBV20-1 with TRBJ1-5; TRBD1 agrees at 7 bases. V was pared by 6 bases and J by 9 bases, with 2 bases of the junction left unmatched. The CDR3 is made up of 10 amino acids. Germline CDR1 DFQATT, CDR2 SNEGSKA (reference sequence). The CDR3 DNA is TGCAGTGCCAGGGGGGGGCCCCAGCATTTT. Protein product: CSARGGPQHF.

The chain employs TRBV5-1 and TRBJ2-5, with a weak D call TRBD2 (6 bases). The CDR3 loop spans 16 amino acids. Trimming took 1 base from V and 5 from J, leaving 18 bases between them. Per germline, CDR1 SGHRS and CDR2 YFSETQ. CDR3 DNA sequence: TGCGCCAGCAGCTTGAATTCGGCGGGGTCCCTGGAGACCCAGTACTTC. Its translation: CASSLNSAGSLETQYF.

The chain uses TRBV6-1 and TRBJ2-3; 9 bases are shared with TRBD2. The trim removed 4 bases at V and 3 bases at J, leaving 14 bases unmatched. CDR1 and CDR2 (germline): MNHNS, SASEGT. The CDR3 is 18 amino acids. For the CDR3, the DNA is TGTGCCAGCAGTGGGCTGGCGGGGGGGGCGGGATCAACAGATACGCAGTATTTT. Amino acids: CASSGLAGGAGSTDTQYF.

The DNA of the CDR3 is TGTGCCAGCAGCGCAGCCGACGAGTGGGCGAATTCACCCCTCCACTTT. It codes for CASSAADEWANSPLHF. This chain joins TRBV9 and TRBJ1-6; D is uncertain. The CDR3 covers 16 residues. V lost 3 bases, J lost 7 bases, and 17 bases lay in between. Germline V gene data show CDR1 as SGDLS and CDR2 as YYNGEE.

The chain uses TRBV14 and TRBJ2-3; unclear D gene. V was cut by 0 bases and J by 2 bases, with 15 bases left in between. Germline CDR1 reads SGHDN; CDR2 reads FVKESK. The CDR3 totals 17 residues. The CDR3 reads CASSQEGLITYTDTQYF. The CDR3 nucleotides are TGTGCCAGCAGCCAAGAGGGTCTCATAACGTACACAGATACGCAGTATTTT.

This rearrangement joins TRBV7-9 to TRBJ2-7; D is ambiguous. In germline, CDR1 is SEHNR, CDR2 FQNEAQ (reference sequence). The CDR3 is 13 residues long. Deletions cut 2 bases from V and 2 bases from J, with 7 bases between. CDR3 region: CASSLPGPYEQYF. The CDR3 DNA follows: TGTGCCAGCAGCTTACCAGGACCCTACGAGCAGTACTTC.

V and J are TRBV9 and TRBJ1-1, with D possibly being TRBD1 (5 bases). This CDR3 is built from 14 residues. With 4 bases removed from V and 5 bases from J, the gap between germline ends came to 15 bases. Germline V gene sequence: CDR1 SGDLS, CDR2 YYNGEE. In DNA form, the CDR3 reads TGTGCCAGCAGCCCCCCGGGGGGGAGGACTGAAGCTTTCTTT. Amino acids: CASSPPGGRTEAFF. Full variable domain (outside the CDR3, taken from reference TRBV9 and TRBJ1-1): DSGVTQTPKHLITATGQRVTLRCSPRSGDLSVYWYQQSLDQGLQFLIQYYNGEERAKGNILERFSAQQFPDLHSELNLSSLELGDSALYFCASSPPGGRTEAFFGQGTRLTVV.

V and J are TRBV9 and TRBJ2-3; possibly TRBD2 for D (6 bases). Trimming took 4 bases from V and 5 from J, leaving 20 bases between them. The CDR3 sequence is 16 residues long. In germline, CDR1 is SGDLS, CDR2 YYNGEE. CDR3 bases: TGTGCCAGCAGCCTAAGCCGGGACTCGTTACGAGATACGCAGTATTTT. As protein: CASSLSRDSLRDTQYF. Full variable domain (rest looked up from reference TRBV9 and TRBJ2-3): DSGVTQTPKHLITATGQRVTLRCSPRSGDLSVYWYQQSLDQGLQFLIQYYNGEERAKGNILERFSAQQFPDLHSELNLSSLELGDSALYFCASSLSRDSLRDTQYFGPGTRLTVL.

The DNA for the CDR3 is TGTGCCATCAGTCGACTAGCGGGGGCAGATACGCAGTATTTT. Protein product: CAISRLAGADTQYF. The chain combines TRBV10-3 with TRBJ2-3; TRBD2 matches at 12 bases. Germline lookup yields CDR1 ENHRY and CDR2 SYGVKD. This CDR3 spans 14 amino acids. V dropped 5 bases and J dropped 4; count of bases not matched to a gene: 1.